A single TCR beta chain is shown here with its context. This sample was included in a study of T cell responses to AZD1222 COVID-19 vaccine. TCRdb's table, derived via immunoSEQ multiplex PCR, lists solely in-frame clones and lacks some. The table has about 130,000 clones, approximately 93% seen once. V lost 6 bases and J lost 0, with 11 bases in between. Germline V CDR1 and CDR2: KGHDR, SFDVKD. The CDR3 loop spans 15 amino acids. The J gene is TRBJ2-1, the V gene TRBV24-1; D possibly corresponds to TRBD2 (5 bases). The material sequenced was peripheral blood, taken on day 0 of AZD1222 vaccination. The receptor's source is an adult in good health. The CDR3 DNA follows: TGTGCCACCAGTCCCTTGGGGAGCTCCTACAATGAGCAGTTCTTC. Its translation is CATSPLGSSYNEQFF.